This T cell receptor beta chain was profiled in a study of blood T cell repertoires in COVID-19. Study-level information: Samples came from the United States, Italy and Spain, spanning acute and convalescent COVID-19. Nucleic acid was either cDNA or gDNA, and it came from T cells, B-cell-depleted T cells, or PBMCs.

As handled by the study authors: Reference gene primer amplification gave nucleated cell count estimates. The table came from immunoSEQ multiplex PCR; TCRdb's copy has only in-frame clones and leaves some out. The DNA was the basis for D and trimming; V, J and clone size are from that table. Counted here are 200,000 to 250,000 clones, more than 70% occurring once; the ten biggest clones make up 3.6%. Sequences were obtained from peripheral blood. This clonotype was sampled from a woman over 75 with acute or convalescent COVID-19.

CDR3 sequence (DNA): TGCGCCAGCAGCCAAGCGAGCGGGGGGTCCTACGAGCAGTACTTC. This codes for CASSQASGGSYEQYF. The chain recombines TRBV4-1 with TRBJ2-7, with 9 nucleotides matching TRBD2. The CDR3 totals 15 residues. Germline loops: CDR1 MGHRA, CDR2 YSYEKL. V was pared by 1 base and J by 1 base, with 2 bases of the junction left unmatched.